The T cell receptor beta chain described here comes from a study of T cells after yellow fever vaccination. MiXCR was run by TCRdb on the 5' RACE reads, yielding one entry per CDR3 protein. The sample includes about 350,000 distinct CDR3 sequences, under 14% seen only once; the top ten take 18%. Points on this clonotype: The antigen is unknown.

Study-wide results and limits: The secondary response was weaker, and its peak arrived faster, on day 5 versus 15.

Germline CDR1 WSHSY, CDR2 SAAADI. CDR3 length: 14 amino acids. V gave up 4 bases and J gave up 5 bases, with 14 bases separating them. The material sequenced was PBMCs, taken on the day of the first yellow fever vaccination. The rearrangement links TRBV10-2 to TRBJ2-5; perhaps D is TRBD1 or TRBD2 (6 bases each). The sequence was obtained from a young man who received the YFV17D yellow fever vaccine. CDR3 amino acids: CASSAPGAFETQYF. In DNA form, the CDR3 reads TGCGCCAGCAGTGCCCCGGGGGCCTTTGAGACCCAGTACTTC.